This passage covers 26 T cell receptor beta chains from one sample sequenced in a study of blood T cell repertoires in COVID-19 (dated by TCRdb to 2018 to 2021). Libraries were prepared through the immunoSEQ multiplex PCR assay. The table was pulled from immuneACCESS by TCRdb, which kept in-frame rearrangements only. Such tables lose some clones; where checked, under half of the loss comes from unresolved V genes, and the rest has no known cause. The sample records about 59,000 clones, around 79% of which are singletons. The ten largest clonotypes hold under 3.5% of the sample. Sequenced input: peripheral blood. These receptors originate from a man aged 55-75 years with acute or convalescent COVID-19.

This clone was counted only a few times. This sequence joins TRBV10-1 and TRBJ2-7; weak D call: TRBD1 (5 bases). The CDR3 length is 13 residues. Germline assignment: CDR1 WNHNN and CDR2 SYGVQD (reference sequence). Trimming removed 3 bases from V and 5 bases from J, with 11 bases in between. CDR3 in DNA: TGCGCCAGCAGTGAAGGGGCTCTTGACGAGCAGTACTTC. Residues: CASSEGALDEQYF.

The chain uses TRBV7-2 and TRBJ2-3; 7 bases align to TRBD1. CDR1 and CDR2 from the germline V gene are SGHTA and FQGNSA. The CDR3 spans 15 residues. V gave up 2 bases and J gave up 3 bases; unmatched junction bases: 5. For the CDR3, the DNA is TGTGCCAGCAGCTTATTGGAACAGGGGACAGATACGCAGTATTTT. This sequence encodes CASSLLEQGTDTQYF.

V usage is TRBV29-1 and J usage is TRBJ1-4; TRBD1 matches at 9 bases. The CDR3 contains 15 residues. Trimming took 6 bases from V and 4 from J; bases not matched to a gene: 9. CDR1 is SQVTM and CDR2 is ANQGSEA in the germline V gene. CDR3 sequence: CSVQTGGTINEKLFF. The CDR3 DNA follows: TGCAGCGTGCAAACAGGGGGCACTATTAATGAAAAACTGTTTTTT.

The CDR3 here is CAISETGVGDGYTF. The CDR3 DNA reads TGTGCCATCAGTGAGACAGGGGTCGGGGATGGCTACACCTTC. V gene TRBV10-3 combines with J gene TRBJ1-2, with 7 bases lining up with TRBD1. CDR1 and CDR2 (germline): ENHRY, SYGVKD. CDR3 length: 14 amino acids. V lost 2 bases and J lost 6; bases outside the gene matches: 6.

The V gene is TRBV2, the J gene TRBJ2-7; D is perhaps TRBD1 (5 bases). Trimming stripped 5 bases from V and 5 bases from J, with 13 bases between. Germline-derived CDR1 and CDR2 are SNHLY and FYNNEI. The CDR3 covers 13 residues. CDR3 coding DNA: TGTGCCAGCAGTCTCAGGGATGGGGACGAGCAGTACTTC. Translating it yields CASSLRDGDEQYF.

This rearrangement joins TRBV7-2 to TRBJ1-2, with no clear D. This CDR3 comprises 13 residues. The ends were cut back, 3 bases at V and 5 bases at J, with 10 bases in the middle. Per the germline V gene, CDR1 is SGHTA and CDR2 is FQGNSA. The CDR3 nucleotides read TGTGCCAGCAGCTTTGACGTCGGGTATGGCTACACCTTC. It codes for CASSFDVGYGYTF.

The chain combines TRBV2 with TRBJ1-1; perhaps TRBD1 as D (6 bases). CDR3 length equals 16 residues. Germline assignment: CDR1 SNHLY and CDR2 FYNNEI. Trimming left V 3 bases short and J 5 bases short, with 19 bases between. The CDR3 spells CASSDYDGQIRTEAFF. The CDR3, as DNA: TGTGCCAGCAGTGACTACGATGGACAGATAAGGACTGAAGCTTTCTTT.

The chain is built from TRBV2 and TRBJ2-5; a possible D gene is TRBD1 (5 bases). The CDR3 is 11 residues long. With 8 bases removed from V and 4 bases from J, the gap between germline ends came to 8 bases. Germline V gene sequence: CDR1 SNHLY, CDR2 FYNNEI. The CDR3 loop reads CASQGVETQYF. The CDR3 DNA sequence: TGTGCCAGCCAAGGGGTAGAGACCCAGTACTTC. The full variable domain, in which reference TRBV2 and TRBJ2-5 provide the parts outside the CDR3, is EPEVTQTPSHQVTQMGQEVILRCVPISNHLYFYWYRQILGQKVEFLVSFYNNEISEKSEIFDDQFSVERPDGSNFTLKIRSTKLEDSAMYFCASQGVETQYFGPGTRLLVL.

The V and J genes are TRBV9 and TRBJ2-2; 7 positions match TRBD2. J lost 6 bases, V lost 5 bases, and 7 bases had no gene match. Germline CDR1 and CDR2: SGDLS and YYNGEE. The CDR3 has 14 residues. The CDR3 nucleotides read TGTGCCAGCAGGCGGGAGAGTGGTCCCGGGGAGCTGTTTTTT. Its translation is CASRRESGPGELFF.

The rearrangement uses TRBV2 and TRBJ1-1; TRBD1 matches 9 bases. CDR3 length: 16 residues. Per germline, CDR1 SNHLY and CDR2 FYNNEI. V trimming: 4 bases; J trimming: 0 bases; junction bases outside the gene matches: 6. CDR3 DNA: TGTGCCAGCAGTGGCACAGGGGGCCAAGTGAACACTGAAGCTTTCTTT. It is translated as CASSGTGGQVNTEAFF.

The genes are TRBV28 and TRBJ1-3, with a tentative D call TRBD1 (6 bases). This CDR3 is built from 14 residues. Germline CDR1 reads MDHEN; CDR2 reads SYDVKM. V lost 4 bases to trimming and J lost 8 bases, with 15 bases between them. CDR3 in amino acids: CASSSGGQGDTIYF. For the CDR3, the DNA is TGTGCCAGCAGTTCGGGGGGGCAGGGTGACACCATATATTTT.

The chain recombines TRBV28 with TRBJ1-5; 8 nucleotides align to TRBD1. This CDR3 spans 15 amino acids. Losses at the gene ends were 10 bases for V and 6 bases for J; bases not matched to a gene: 14. Per the germline V gene, CDR1 is MDHEN and CDR2 is SYDVKM. The DNA for the CDR3 is TGTGCCACCATCCCCCTCAGGGGGCTAGGTCAGCCCCAGCATTTT. Amino acids: CATIPLRGLGQPQHF.

The chain couples TRBV30 to TRBJ2-7; TRBD1 agrees at 8 bases. CDR1 GTSNPN and CDR2 SVGIG come from the germline V gene (reference sequence). V gave up 0 bases and J gave up 6 bases; unmatched junction bases: 10. This CDR3 comprises 15 residues. For the CDR3, the DNA is TGTGCCTGGAGTGTAGAGGGGGACAGGCGTGGCGAGCAGTACTTC. Translating it yields CAWSVEGDRRGEQYF.

The J gene is TRBJ2-3, the V gene TRBV6-2 or TRBV6-3; 9 bases are a match to TRBD2. Germline assignment: CDR1 MNHEY and CDR2 SVGEGT. The CDR3 totals 14 residues. The J segment lost 5 bases and the V segment lost 5 bases, leaving 5 bases of the junction unmatched. CDR3: CASSASGRIDTQYF. Written as DNA, the CDR3 is TGTGCCAGCAGTGCAAGCGGGAGGATAGATACGCAGTATTTT.

With regard to this clone: The identical CDR3 is also encoded by other nucleotide sequences in the sample. V and J are TRBV18 and TRBJ1-5; D gene uncertain. V gave up 6 bases and J gave up 4 bases, with 10 bases separating them. From germline, CDR1 is KGHSH and CDR2 LQKENI. There are 13 residues in the CDR3. This CDR3 is CASSPSGNQPQHF. Written as DNA, the CDR3 is TGTGCCAGCTCCCCTTCGGGGAATCAGCCCCAGCATTTT.

This clone was seen just once. The chain uses TRBV4-2 and TRBJ1-1; tentatively, D is TRBD1 (6 bases). The CDR3 has 14 amino acids. Germline V CDR1 and CDR2: LGHNA, YNFKEQ. Deletions cut 5 bases from V and 1 base from J, with 11 bases between. CDR3 residues: CASSARGQNTEAFF. CDR3 DNA sequence: TGTGCCAGCAGCGCGAGGGGACAGAACACTGAAGCTTTCTTT.

The chain couples TRBV5-4 to TRBJ2-3; 10 positions agree with TRBD2. Germline lookup yields CDR1 SGHNT and CDR2 YYREEE (reference sequence). V shed 1 base, J shed 4 bases, and the junction held 3 bases outside the gene matches. The length of the CDR3 is 15 residues. CDR3: CASSLTSGVSDTQYF. As DNA, the CDR3 is TGTGCCAGCAGCTTGACTAGCGGGGTATCAGATACGCAGTATTTT.

This chain connects TRBV28 to TRBJ2-5, with D tentatively TRBD2 (7 bases). V lost 8 bases to trimming and J lost 3 bases, with 16 bases between them. CDR1 is MDHEN and CDR2 is SYDVKM in the germline V gene. This CDR3 contains 14 residues. The CDR3 sequence is CASGGLAEKETQYF. CDR3 nucleotides: TGTGCCAGCGGGGGGCTAGCGGAAAAAGAGACCCAGTACTTC. The whole variable domain, remainder taken from reference TRBV28 and TRBJ2-5, is DVKVTQSSRYLVKRTGEKVFLECVQDMDHENMFWYRQDPGLGLRLIYFSYDVKMKEKGDIPEGYSVSREKKERFSLILESASTNQTSMYLCASGGLAEKETQYFGPGTRLLVL.

The chain couples TRBV10-1 to TRBJ2-1; D may be TRBD2 (5 bases). CDR1 WNHNN and CDR2 SYGVQD come from the germline V gene (reference sequence). With 5 bases removed from V and 5 bases from J, the gap between germline ends came to 10 bases. The CDR3 totals 13 residues. Here the CDR3 reads CASSRAGNNEQFF. The CDR3 bases are TGCGCCAGCAGTCGAGCCGGGAACAATGAGCAGTTCTTC.

V gene TRBV18 combines with J gene TRBJ1-5; D gene ambiguous. V lost 4 bases and J 7 bases, leaving 14 bases between the germline ends. CDR1 is KGHSH and CDR2 is LQKENI in the germline V gene. The CDR3 contains 14 residues. CDR3 sequence reads: CASSLALNGQPQHF. The CDR3 coding sequence is TGTGCCAGCTCACTGGCCCTCAACGGGCAGCCCCAGCATTTT.

CDR3 nucleotides: TGTGCCAGTAATCACAGGGGGACCTCTGGGGCCAACGTCCTGACTTTC. This encodes CASNHRGTSGANVLTF. The chain recombines TRBV19 with TRBJ2-6, with 8 bases lining up with TRBD1. CDR3 length equals 16 residues. Germline V lookup: CDR1 LNHDA, CDR2 SQIVND (reference sequence). V dropped 7 bases and J dropped 0; count of bases not matched to a gene: 5. The variable domain in full, completed from reference TRBV19 and TRBJ2-6, reads DGGITQSPKYLFRKEGQNVTLSCEQNLNHDAMYWYRQDPGQGLRLIYYSQIVNDFQKGDIAEGYSVSREKKESFPLTVTSAQKNPTAFYLCASNHRGTSGANVLTFGAGSRLTVL.

The rearrangement joins TRBV5-1 to TRBJ1-2; D is perhaps TRBD1 (5 bases). Trimming pared 6 bases from V and 7 bases from J, leaving 19 bases between. Germline V CDR1 and CDR2: SGHRS, YFSETQ. This CDR3 is built from 14 residues. The CDR3 reads CASTPGAQGSGYTF. CDR3 sequence (DNA): TGCGCCAGCACCCCAGGAGCGCAGGGTAGTGGCTACACCTTC.

This clone came up a few times. The rearrangement uses TRBV7-8 and TRBJ1-6; unclear D gene. The CDR3 consists of 12 residues. Trimming cost V 3 bases and J 7 bases, with 4 bases left between them. CDR1 SGHVS and CDR2 FQNEAQ come from the germline V gene. CDR3: CASSFMNSPLHF. CDR3 nucleotide sequence: TGTGCCAGCAGCTTCATGAATTCACCCCTCCACTTT.

The rearrangement links TRBV12-3 or TRBV12-4 to TRBJ2-7; TRBD2 might be the D (6 bases). The CDR3 contains 12 residues. Between the trimmed V and J ends, which lost 8 bases and 12 bases, there was a span of 20 bases. Here the CDR3 DNA reads TGTGCCAGCTCCGGGACTTATCTAATAAGGTACTTC. Protein sequence: CASSGTYLIRYF.

The rearrangement links TRBV7-2 to TRBJ1-2; TRBD1 agrees at 7 bases. With V trimmed by 5 bases and J by 2 bases, 8 bases remained unmatched. From germline, CDR1 is SGHTA and CDR2 FQGNSA. The length of the CDR3 is 15 residues. CDR3 amino acids: CASSPTGQLNYGYTF. CDR3 DNA: TGTGCCAGCAGCCCCACGGGACAGCTGAACTATGGCTACACCTTC.

This chain uses TRBV2 with TRBJ1-5, with D maybe TRBD1 (6 bases). This CDR3 has 15 amino acids. Germline CDR1 reads SNHLY; CDR2 reads FYNNEI. Trimming cost V 3 bases and J 1 base, with 10 bases left between them. The CDR3 region is CASSDGTLSNQPQHF. CDR3 DNA: TGTGCCAGCAGTGATGGGACATTAAGCAATCAGCCCCAGCATTTT. Based on the CDR3 plus reference TRBV2 and TRBJ1-5, the full variable domain is EPEVTQTPSHQVTQMGQEVILRCVPISNHLYFYWYRQILGQKVEFLVSFYNNEISEKSEIFDDQFSVERPDGSNFTLKIRSTKLEDSAMYFCASSDGTLSNQPQHFGDGTRLSIL.